Presented here are 28 T cell receptor beta chains from one specimen sequenced in a study of shared clonotypes between healthy human individuals. Produced via immunoSEQ multiplex PCR; TCRdb's table is partial and in-frame only. The sample records approximately 2.3 million clones, approximately 95% being singletons. The sample consisted of naive CD4+ T cells from PBMCs. The subset denotes: CD45RA+ positively selected. Receptor source: a man younger than 35 in good health. Some clones in this sample may be carry-over from other donors' samples.

This clone was counted a single time. This chain links TRBV28 with TRBJ1-2; 7 bases match TRBD1. The CDR3 contains 13 residues. Unmatched junction bases numbered 4, after V lost 6 bases and J lost 3 bases. Per the germline V gene, CDR1 is MDHEN and CDR2 is SYDVKM. CDR3 amino acids: CASRTTGDYGYTF. The CDR3 region has the DNA TGTGCCAGCAGAACAACAGGGGACTATGGCTACACCTTC.

The gene calls are TRBV19 and TRBJ1-1; D is unclear. Germline-derived CDR1 and CDR2 are LNHDA and SQIVND (reference sequence). Trimming took off 4 bases at V and 7 bases at J, with 10 bases between the two ends. This CDR3 has 12 amino acids. The CDR3 protein is CASSTGWSEAFF. The CDR3 DNA is TGTGCCAGTAGTACTGGGTGGAGTGAAGCTTTCTTT.

In this sample, this clone turned up once. V usage is TRBV25-1 and J usage is TRBJ2-1, with 8 bases fitting TRBD2. The CDR3 has 15 residues. V lost 8 bases and J lost 2; bases outside the gene matches: 8. Germline V CDR1 and CDR2: MGHDK, SYGVNS. DNA for the CDR3: TGTGCCAGCGGGAGTAGCGGGGTGCCCTACAATGAGCAGTTCTTC. Residues: CASGSSGVPYNEQFF.

A word on this clone: The sample contains more than one DNA sequence encoding this CDR3. The chain has TRBV11-3 and TRBJ2-2; D perhaps matches TRBD1 (5 bases). Trimming stripped 5 bases from V and 5 bases from J, with 9 bases between. Germline CDR1 SGHNT, CDR2 YENEEA. The CDR3 contains 13 residues. In nucleotides, the CDR3 is TGTGCCAGCAGCGGGCAGGGAACCGGGGAGCTGTTTTTT. Translating gives CASSGQGTGELFF.

Details on this clone: Other DNA sequences of this sample code for an identical CDR3. The V and J genes are TRBV4-2 and TRBJ2-7; D perhaps matches TRBD2 (5 bases). This CDR3 is 15 amino acids long. The germline V gene has CDR1 LGHNA and CDR2 YNFKEQ. Trimming shortened V by 0 bases and J by 2 bases, and 11 bases separated the two germline ends. CDR3 in amino acids: CASSQDRGSPYEQYF. The CDR3 DNA follows: TGTGCCAGCAGCCAAGATCGGGGTTCCCCCTACGAGCAGTACTTC.

The CDR3 DNA follows: TGTGCCAGCAGCGGGGACAGGGGATTTATCGAGCAGTACTTC. Protein: CASSGDRGFIEQYF. The J gene is TRBJ2-7, the V gene TRBV5-6; 10 positions agree with TRBD1. The J segment lost 6 bases and the V segment lost 4 bases, leaving 7 bases of the junction unmatched. CDR3 length equals 14 residues. Per germline, CDR1 SGHDT and CDR2 YYEEEE. The variable domain in full, with the rest retrieved from reference TRBV5-6 and TRBJ2-7, is DAGVTQSPTHLIKTRGQQVTLRCSPKSGHDTVSWYQQALGQGPQFIFQYYEEEERQRGNFPDRFSGHQFPNYSSELNVNALLLGDSALYLCASSGDRGFIEQYFGPGTRLTVT.

This clone was counted once. This rearrangement joins TRBV7-8 to TRBJ2-7; TRBD1 is a possible D gene (6 bases). The V end lost 8 bases, the J end lost 6 bases, and 14 bases lay between the germline ends. The CDR3 has 12 amino acids. Germline V lookup: CDR1 SGHVS, CDR2 FQNEAQ. CDR3 sequence: CASLDSLGEQYF. The CDR3 nucleotides are TGTGCCAGCTTGGACAGTCTGGGCGAGCAGTACTTC.

J is TRBJ1-1 and V is TRBV18, with a possible D match to TRBD1 (6 bases). This CDR3 region has 15 residues. Trimming removed 3 bases at V and 2 bases at J, with 13 bases between. Germline loops: CDR1 KGHSH, CDR2 LQKENI. CDR3 sequence: CASSPPDSRNTEAFF. CDR3 nucleotide sequence: TGTGCCAGCTCACCCCCGGACAGCCGTAACACTGAAGCTTTCTTT.

The V call is TRBV5-6, the J call TRBJ1-4; a weak D match, TRBD1 (6 bases). The V gene's germline CDR1 is SGHDT and CDR2 YYEEEE. The CDR3 has 14 amino acids. Trimming cost V 2 bases and J 8 bases, with 13 bases left between them. CDR3 region: CASSLQGGGEKLFF. In DNA, the CDR3 is TGTGCCAGCAGCTTACAGGGCGGCGGGGAAAAACTGTTTTTT. The variable domain in full, with the rest retrieved from reference TRBV5-6 and TRBJ1-4, is DAGVTQSPTHLIKTRGQQVTLRCSPKSGHDTVSWYQQALGQGPQFIFQYYEEEERQRGNFPDRFSGHQFPNYSSELNVNALLLGDSALYLCASSLQGGGEKLFFGSGTQLSVL.

The gene calls are TRBV27 and TRBJ2-3; 9 bases are shared with TRBD2. Germline loops: CDR1 MNHEY, CDR2 SMNVEV (reference sequence). The CDR3 extends over 15 amino acids. V shed 4 bases and J 0 bases; nucleotides not matched to a gene: 2. CDR3 residues: CASSSLAGSTDTQYF. The CDR3 nucleotides are TGTGCCAGCAGTTCACTAGCGGGTAGCACAGATACGCAGTATTTT.

The chain has TRBV7-8 and TRBJ1-2; D remains unclear. Germline V CDR1 and CDR2: SGHVS, FQNEAQ. Trimming stripped 1 base from V and 7 bases from J, with 16 bases between. The CDR3 spans 15 residues. DNA for the CDR3: TGTGCCAGCAGCTTAGTCCCCTGGGGAGGTTTTGGCTACACCTTC. Protein product: CASSLVPWGGFGYTF. The variable domain in full, with the rest retrieved from reference TRBV7-8 and TRBJ1-2, is GAGVSQSPRYKVAKRGQDVALRCDPISGHVSLFWYQQALGQGPEFLTYFQNEAQLDKSGLPSDRFFAERPEGSVSTLKIQRTQQEDSAVYLCASSLVPWGGFGYTFGSGTRLTVV.

This chain uses TRBV9 with TRBJ1-2, with TRBD1 matching 8 bases. The V gene's germline CDR1 is SGDLS and CDR2 YYNGEE. This CDR3 contains 15 residues. The V segment lost 0 bases and the J segment 2 bases; nucleotides outside the gene matches: 3. CDR3 in amino acids: CASSVVDRANYGYTF. The CDR3 region has the DNA TGTGCCAGCAGCGTAGTGGACAGGGCCAACTATGGCTACACCTTC.

V is TRBV27 and J is TRBJ2-6, with a possible D match to TRBD1 (6 bases). V lost 4 bases and J 4 bases, leaving 11 bases between the germline ends. Per the germline V gene, CDR1 is MNHEY and CDR2 is SMNVEV (reference sequence). This CDR3 is 15 amino acids long. CDR3 sequence: CASSYRASGANVLTF. CDR3 coding DNA: TGTGCCAGCAGTTACAGGGCTTCCGGGGCCAACGTCCTGACTTTC.

The chain uses TRBV28 and TRBJ2-1; 7 nucleotides match TRBD2. This CDR3 has 18 residues. Trimming removed 1 base from V and 0 bases from J; junction bases left unmatched: 9. Germline V gene data show CDR1 as MDHEN and CDR2 as SYDVKM. CDR3 in DNA: TGTGCCAGCAGTTTATATGGTCGGGGCGGGAGCTCCTACAATGAGCAGTTCTTC. Amino acids: CASSLYGRGGSSYNEQFF. The full variable domain, its missing parts supplied by reference TRBV28 and TRBJ2-1, is DVKVTQSSRYLVKRTGEKVFLECVQDMDHENMFWYRQDPGLGLRLIYFSYDVKMKEKGDIPEGYSVSREKKERFSLILESASTNQTSMYLCASSLYGRGGSSYNEQFFGPGTRLTVL.

V gene TRBV11-2 combines with J gene TRBJ2-7; TRBD2 might be the D (5 bases). CDR3 size: 13 residues. Deletions cut 5 bases from V and 4 bases from J, with 12 bases between. The germline CDR1 and CDR2 sequences are SGHAT and FQNNGV. The CDR3 region is CASSREDGYEQYF. The CDR3 coding sequence is TGTGCCAGCAGCCGGGAAGACGGTTACGAGCAGTACTTC. Combining the CDR3 with reference TRBV11-2 and TRBJ2-7 gives the whole variable domain EAGVAQSPRYKIIEKRQSVAFWCNPISGHATLYWYQQILGQGPKLLIQFQNNGVVDDSQLPKDRFSAERLKGVDSTLKIQPAKLEDSAVYLCASSREDGYEQYFGPGTRLTVT.

This chain uses TRBV9 with TRBJ2-2, with 12 bases fitting TRBD2. The CDR3 contains 16 residues. Trimming at V came to 3 bases and at J to 5 bases, leaving 5 bases not matched to a gene. Germline assignment: CDR1 SGDLS and CDR2 YYNGEE. As DNA, the CDR3 is TGTGCCAGCAGCGAGAGACTAGCGGGAGTGACCGGGGAGCTGTTTTTT. Translating it yields CASSERLAGVTGELFF.

The V and J genes are TRBV10-3 and TRBJ1-2, with TRBD1 as a possible D gene (6 bases). V was trimmed by 7 bases and J by 1 base, leaving 19 bases between them. The CDR3 length is 16 residues. Germline CDR1 ENHRY, CDR2 SYGVKD. The CDR3 is CAITGGGASGNYGYTF. In nucleotides, the CDR3 is TGTGCCATCACCGGGGGGGGCGCCTCGGGTAACTATGGCTACACCTTC.

About this clone: Additional DNA sequences in this sample encode the identical CDR3. The gene calls are TRBV6-5 and TRBJ2-5; D ambiguous. CDR1 is MNHEY and CDR2 is SVGAGI in the germline V gene. The CDR3 contains 13 residues. V was trimmed by 0 bases and J by 2 bases, leaving 4 bases between them. The CDR3 here is CASSYSGQETQYF. CDR3 coding DNA: TGTGCCAGCAGTTACTCAGGACAAGAGACCCAGTACTTC.

With regard to this clone: Other DNA sequences in the same sample also yield this CDR3. The chain carries TRBV5-1 and TRBJ2-1; TRBD2 is a possible D gene (6 bases). The germline V and J ends were trimmed by 0 bases and 0 bases, with 10 bases remaining between them. This CDR3 contains 16 residues. CDR1 is SGHRS, CDR2 YFSETQ, per germline. CDR3 nucleotides: TGCGCCAGCAGCTTGGGGCTAGCGAGCTCCTACAATGAGCAGTTCTTC. This encodes CASSLGLASSYNEQFF.

V gene TRBV6-1 combines with J gene TRBJ2-3; 9 bases map to TRBD2. J gave up 4 bases and V 6 bases, and 8 bases lay outside the gene matches. Per germline, CDR1 MNHNS and CDR2 SASEGT. The CDR3 consists of 15 residues. CDR3 region: CASSRGLASPDTQYF. The CDR3 DNA follows: TGTGCCAGCAGCCGGGGACTAGCTTCCCCAGATACGCAGTATTTT.

The chain combines TRBV18 with TRBJ1-2; D perhaps matches TRBD1 (5 bases). The CDR3 runs to 14 residues. Trimming removed 0 bases from V and 7 bases from J, with 12 bases in between. The germline CDR1 and CDR2 sequences are KGHSH and LQKENI. CDR3 sequence reads: CASSPPTQRGGYTF. In nucleotides, the CDR3 is TGTGCCAGCTCACCACCGACACAGAGGGGTGGCTACACCTTC.

This chain links TRBV2 with TRBJ1-2; D is undetermined. Germline lookup yields CDR1 SNHLY and CDR2 FYNNEI. This CDR3 is built from 15 residues. The V and J ends lost 4 bases and 1 base respectively, with 13 bases between them. The CDR3 region is CASSVSRNLNYGYTF. CDR3 in DNA: TGTGCCAGCAGTGTTAGCAGAAACCTTAACTATGGCTACACCTTC.

About this clone itself: Additional DNA sequences in this sample encode the identical CDR3. In DNA form, the CDR3 reads TGCGCCAGCAGCTTAGGTAGGGGGCGGACTGAAGCTTTCTTT. Protein: CASSLGRGRTEAFF. The J gene is TRBJ1-1, the V gene TRBV5-1, with 7 nucleotides matching TRBD1. This CDR3 has 14 amino acids. Germline V gene lookup returns CDR1 SGHRS and CDR2 YFSETQ. Trimming cost V 2 bases and J 5 bases; bases outside gene matches: 6. The variable domain in full, with the rest retrieved from reference TRBV5-1 and TRBJ1-1, is KAGVTQTPRYLIKTRGQQVTLSCSPISGHRSVSWYQQTPGQGLQFLFEYFSETQRNKGNFPGRFSGRQFSNSRSEMNVSTLELGDSALYLCASSLGRGRTEAFFGQGTRLTVV.

The rearrangement links TRBV28 to TRBJ1-1, with unresolved D. This CDR3 comprises 15 residues. Per germline, CDR1 MDHEN and CDR2 SYDVKM. The V end was cut by 7 bases, the J end by 4 bases, with 19 bases between. The CDR3 DNA reads TGTGCCAGCATAACTCTGTCTCAAACTCCCACTGAAGCTTTCTTT. This codes for CASITLSQTPTEAFF.

The chain employs TRBV18 and TRBJ1-4, with D maybe TRBD1 (6 bases). Trimming stripped 3 bases from V and 7 bases from J, with 12 bases between. The CDR3 sequence is 14 residues long. The V gene's germline CDR1 is KGHSH and CDR2 LQKENI. The CDR3 reads CASSPGQPIEKLFF. CDR3 DNA: TGTGCCAGCTCACCCGGACAGCCGATTGAAAAACTGTTTTTT.

J is TRBJ2-3 and V is TRBV2, with TRBD2 identical over 12 bases. Germline V gene data show CDR1 as SNHLY and CDR2 as FYNNEI. The V and J ends lost 3 bases and 0 bases, in that order; junction bases with no gene match: 7. The CDR3 has 18 amino acids. DNA for the CDR3: TGTGCCAGCAGTGACCCCTGGCTAGCGGGAGGGAGCACAGATACGCAGTATTTT. This translates into CASSDPWLAGGSTDTQYF.

This sequence joins TRBV9 and TRBJ1-3; a weak D match, TRBD1 (5 bases). From germline, CDR1 is SGDLS and CDR2 YYNGEE. Trimming removed 5 bases at V and 0 bases at J, with 18 bases between. The CDR3 has 17 amino acids. The CDR3 sequence: CASSISRDRTSGNTIYF. The CDR3 nucleotides are TGTGCCAGCAGTATTAGCCGGGACCGTACCTCTGGAAACACCATATATTTT.

This clone has a single count. This sample includes further DNA sequences coding for the same CDR3. The chain couples TRBV10-3 to TRBJ1-3; 10 positions match TRBD1. CDR3 length equals 14 residues. Germline V gene lookup returns CDR1 ENHRY and CDR2 SYGVKD. Unmatched junction bases numbered 1, after V lost 6 bases and J lost 2 bases. In DNA form, the CDR3 reads TGTGCCATCAGCGGACAGGGGGCTGGAAACACCATATATTTT. This codes for CAISGQGAGNTIYF.